The T cell receptor beta chain described here comes from a study of blood T cell repertoires in COVID-19. Overall study: Spain, Italy and the United States supplied samples that represented acute and convalescent COVID-19. The analysed material was cDNA or gDNA that came from T cells, B-cell-depleted T cells, or PBMCs.

With V trimmed by 6 bases and J by 5 bases, 9 bases remained unmatched. The CDR3 sequence is 15 residues long. Germline CDR1 and CDR2: SGHTA and FQGNSA. This table comes from immunoSEQ multiplex PCR, and its TCRdb copy is limited to in-frame clones, with some not included. The data hold hundreds of thousands of clones, with about 88% observed a single time. This chain connects TRBV7-2 to TRBJ1-5; TRBD1 agrees at 8 bases. This sequence was found in a human donor in a cohort sampled during active COVID-19. The material sequenced was peripheral blood. The CDR3 region has the DNA TGTGCCAGCAGTCCTGGGGGACAGGTGCATCAGCCCCAGCATTTT. Translating it yields CASSPGGQVHQPQHF.